The entry below describes one T cell receptor (beta chain). The antigen remains undetermined. The data originate from a study of cytomegalovirus exposure and HLA in healthy donors. Across the study: The same platform used for the roughly 610 first-cohort repertoires was also used for the 90 to 150 validation repertoires, as a later analysis reported. Notes on the study in general: Most sequenced TCRs were rare (though some public TCRs occurred in many donors).

The donors were members of the roughly 120-subject validation cohort (separate from the approximately 650-subject first cohort). V was cut by 1 base and J by 4 bases, with 11 bases left in between. Germline V CDR1 and CDR2: SGHRS, YFSETQ. The CDR3 sequence is 15 residues long. Measured with immunoSEQ multiplex PCR; TCRdb has only the in-frame clones, and not every one. The sample lists under 80,000 clones; approximately 95% were seen once. Sequencing used PBMCs. The TCR comes from a woman under 30 in good health and CMV-seropositive. The genes are TRBV5-1 and TRBJ1-4; no clear D gene. CDR3: CASSLPRGDNEKLFF. In DNA form, the CDR3 reads TGCGCCAGCAGCTTGCCCCGGGGAGATAATGAAAAACTGTTTTTT.